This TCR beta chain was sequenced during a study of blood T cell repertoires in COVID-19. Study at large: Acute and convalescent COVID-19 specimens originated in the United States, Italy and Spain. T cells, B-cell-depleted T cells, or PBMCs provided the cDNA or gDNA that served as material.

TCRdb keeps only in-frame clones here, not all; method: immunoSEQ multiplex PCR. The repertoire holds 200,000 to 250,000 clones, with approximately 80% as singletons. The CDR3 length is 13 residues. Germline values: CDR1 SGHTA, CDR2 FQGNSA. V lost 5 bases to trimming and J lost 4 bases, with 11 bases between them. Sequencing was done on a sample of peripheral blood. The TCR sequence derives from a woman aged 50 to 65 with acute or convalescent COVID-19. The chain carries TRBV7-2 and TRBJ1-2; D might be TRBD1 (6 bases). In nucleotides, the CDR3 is TGTGCCAGCAGCGAACAGGGTGGCTATGGCTACACCTTC. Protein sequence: CASSEQGGYGYTF.